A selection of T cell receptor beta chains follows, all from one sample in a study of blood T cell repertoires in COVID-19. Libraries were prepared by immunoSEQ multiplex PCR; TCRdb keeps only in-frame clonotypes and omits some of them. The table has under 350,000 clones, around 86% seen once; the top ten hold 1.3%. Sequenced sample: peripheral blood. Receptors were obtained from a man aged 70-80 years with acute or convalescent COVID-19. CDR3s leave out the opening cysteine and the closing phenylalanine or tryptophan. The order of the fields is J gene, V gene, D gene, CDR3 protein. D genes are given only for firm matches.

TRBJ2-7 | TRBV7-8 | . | ASSFIVGTGAYEQY
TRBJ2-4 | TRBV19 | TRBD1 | ASGTGSGRNIQY
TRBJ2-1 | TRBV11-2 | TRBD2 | ASSLTSGSGNEQF
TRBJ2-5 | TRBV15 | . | ATSSDTQETQY
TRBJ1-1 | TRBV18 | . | ASSPGEGSVTEAF
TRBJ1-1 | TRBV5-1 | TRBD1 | ASSLGTGGYGNTEAF
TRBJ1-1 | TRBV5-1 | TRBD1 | ASRQGSGNTEAF
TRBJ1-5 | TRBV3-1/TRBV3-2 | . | ASSLPARVGGNQPQH
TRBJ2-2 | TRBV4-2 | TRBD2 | ASSLGTSGVNGELF
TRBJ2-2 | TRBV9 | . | ASSPGLNREVGELF
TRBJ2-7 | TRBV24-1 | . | ATSDGYEQY
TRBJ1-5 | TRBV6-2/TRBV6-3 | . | ASSRYRDSNQPQH
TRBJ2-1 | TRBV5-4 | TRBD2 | ATTRLAAYNEQF
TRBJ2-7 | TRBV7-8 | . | ASSFADSLSYEQY
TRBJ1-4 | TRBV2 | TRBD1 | ASRDRTGGEKLF
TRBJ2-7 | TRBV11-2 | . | ASSLDPTHGVEQY
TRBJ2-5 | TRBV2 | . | ASSESEYQETQY
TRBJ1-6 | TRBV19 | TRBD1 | ASSRDRNSPLH
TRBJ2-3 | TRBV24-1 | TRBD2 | ATSDFGTSGYTDTQY
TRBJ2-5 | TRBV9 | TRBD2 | ASSVGPSGKQETQY
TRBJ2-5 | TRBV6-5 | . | ASSSPREETQY
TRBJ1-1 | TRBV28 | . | ASSLSRGAF
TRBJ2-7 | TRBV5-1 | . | ASSLFSRNGGSYEQY
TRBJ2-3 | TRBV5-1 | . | ASSSTTSGVTDTQY
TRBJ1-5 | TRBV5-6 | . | ASSLRQGNQPQH
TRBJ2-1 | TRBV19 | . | ASMVSRGNEQF
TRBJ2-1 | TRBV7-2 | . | ASSLMRDNNEQF
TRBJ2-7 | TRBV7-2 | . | ASSSPSRDEQY
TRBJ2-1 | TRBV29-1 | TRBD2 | SVEFRLAGTHEQF
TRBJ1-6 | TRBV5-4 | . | ASSLAGGAYNSPLH
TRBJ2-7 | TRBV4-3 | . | ASSEGLSRVGNEQY
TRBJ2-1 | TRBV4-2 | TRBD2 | ASSQAGTTQYDNEQF
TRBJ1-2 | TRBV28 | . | ASTTGEAYGYT